Listed below are T cell receptor beta chains from one sample, sequenced in a study of response to subunit inactivated influenza vaccine. Via MiXCR, TCRdb re-called the RT-PCR reads, giving one row per CDR3 protein. The table records under 550,000 distinct CDR3 sequences, 6.5% to 8% of them present only once. Material: PBMCs from blood, obtained less than 30 months after vaccination. The receptors were gathered from a man aged 50 to 69 who received an inactivated influenza vaccine. The CDR3 runs from the conserved cysteine through the conserved F or W. A D gene is named only where the DNA matches it firmly. Size tells how often a clone was seen (once, few, many) or the class of an expanded clone, and some rows leave it out.

d_call,j_call,clone_size,v_call,cdr3_aa,cdr3_nt
TRBD1,TRBJ1-1,few,TRBV5-1,CASHQGAATEAFF,TGCGCCAGCCATCAGGGGGCGGCCACTGAAGCTTTCTTT
TRBD1,TRBJ1-6,.,TRBV7-2,CASSLGGQGIGSPLHF,TGTGCCAGCAGCTTAGGGGGACAGGGCATAGGTTCACCCCTCCACTTT
.,TRBJ2-1,few,TRBV7-9,CASSLGSSNEQFF,TGTGCCAGCAGCTTAGGTTCCAGCAATGAGCAGTTCTTC
.,TRBJ2-1,few,TRBV9,CASSVAGHLNEQFF,TGTGCCAGCAGCGTAGCAGGACACCTCAATGAGCAGTTCTTC
TRBD1,TRBJ1-2,few,TRBV24-1,CATSDHDRGYGYTF,TGTGCCACCAGTGACCACGACAGGGGATATGGCTACACCTTC
TRBD1,TRBJ2-1,many,TRBV6-5,CASSYRGQGHSEQFF,TGTGCCAGCAGTTACAGGGGACAGGGTCATAGCGAGCAGTTCTTC
TRBD2,TRBJ2-5,.,TRBV27,CASRPPREGGGFWETQYF,TGTGCCAGCAGACCTCCTCGGGAGGGGGGCGGGTTTTGGGAGACCCAGTACTTC
.,TRBJ1-1,.,TRBV7-2,CASSSWTTEAFF,TGTGCCAGCAGCTCGTGGACCACTGAAGCTTTCTTT
.,TRBJ2-3,.,TRBV20-1,CSASRLVGDTQYF,TGCAGTGCTAGTCGACTAGTAGGAGATACGCAGTATTTT
TRBD2,TRBJ2-1,.,TRBV24-1,CATSDSGAYNEQFF,TGTGCCACCAGTGATAGCGGGGCCTACAATGAGCAGTTCTTC
TRBD2,TRBJ2-2,.,TRBV9,CASSVGAGGSSGELFF,TGTGCCAGCAGCGTAGGAGCGGGAGGGTCGTCCGGGGAGCTGTTTTTT
TRBD2,TRBJ2-3,many,TRBV5-1,CASSGTSGGTDTQYF,TGCGCCAGCAGTGGAACTAGCGGGGGCACAGATACGCAGTATTTT
.,TRBJ2-7,once,TRBV28,CASGEPGNNPYEQYF,TGTGCCAGCGGAGAACCGGGAAATAACCCCTACGAGCAGTACTTC
TRBD1,TRBJ1-2,.,TRBV28,CASSSAGQGNDGYTF,TGTGCCAGCAGTTCGGCGGGACAGGGGAACGATGGCTACACCTTC
.,TRBJ1-1,.,TRBV6-5,CASSYSMTVLSEAFF,TGTGCCAGCAGTTACTCGATGACCGTTTTGTCTGAAGCTTTCTTT
.,TRBJ2-7,many,TRBV10-3,CAISDQSYEQYF,TGTGCCATCAGTGACCAGTCCTACGAGCAGTACTTC
.,TRBJ1-5,.,TRBV7-8,CASSLLFGGSQPQHF,TGTGCCAGCAGCTTACTCTTCGGTGGTTCTCAGCCCCAGCATTTT
.,TRBJ2-7,few,TRBV20-1,CSARNRDGYEQYF,TGCAGTGCTCGCAACCGGGACGGCTACGAGCAGTACTTC
TRBD2,TRBJ2-1,few,TRBV7-9,CASSLVKRGGYNEQFF,TGTGCCAGCAGCTTAGTTAAGCGGGGGGGTTACAATGAGCAGTTCTTC
.,TRBJ2-3,.,TRBV7-2,CASSLAGQGGADTQYF,TGTGCCAGCAGCTTAGCAGGACAGGGAGGGGCGGATACGCAGTATTTT
TRBD1,TRBJ1-1,few,TRBV7-9,CASSLSTGITAEAFF,TGTGCCAGCAGCTTGTCGACAGGGATAACCGCTGAAGCTTTCTTT
TRBD2,TRBJ2-2,.,TRBV7-2,CASSLDGRAVGELFF,TGTGCCAGCAGCTTAGACGGGAGGGCCGTCGGGGAGCTGTTTTTT
.,TRBJ2-1,.,TRBV18,CASSSIGFSYNEQFF,TGTGCCAGCTCAAGTATCGGGTTCTCTTACAATGAGCAGTTCTTC
TRBD2,TRBJ2-1,few,TRBV20-1,CSARSSGRVNNEQFF,TGCAGTGCTAGAAGCAGCGGGAGAGTCAACAATGAGCAGTTCTTC
.,TRBJ2-2,few,TRBV20-1,CSARGVAGMNTGELFF,TGCAGTGCTAGAGGCGTGGCGGGGATGAACACCGGGGAGCTGTTTTTT
.,TRBJ1-1,.,TRBV5-1,CASSSGDYVNTEAFF,TGCGCCAGCAGCTCGGGGGACTATGTGAACACTGAAGCTTTCTTT
.,TRBJ2-3,many,TRBV25-1,CASSEYFTGRDTQYF,TGTGCCAGCAGTGAATATTTTACAGGGCGAGATACGCAGTATTTT
TRBD1,TRBJ1-6,few,TRBV25-1,CASSSGTGGRSPLHF,TGTGCCAGCAGTTCCGGGACAGGGGGTCGTTCACCCCTCCACTTT
TRBD1,TRBJ2-7,.,TRBV20-1,CSATPQDRERYEQYF,TGCAGTGCAACCCCCCAGGACAGGGAAAGGTACGAGCAGTACTTC
.,TRBJ2-1,many,TRBV2,CASSPEYYNEQFF,TGTGCCAGCAGTCCCGAATACTACAATGAGCAGTTCTTC
TRBD2,TRBJ2-7,.,TRBV6-1,CASSSGLAAAYEQYF,TGTGCCAGCAGTAGCGGACTAGCGGCAGCCTACGAGCAGTACTTC
.,TRBJ2-5,.,TRBV12-3/TRBV12-4,CASSLKFGLSGETQYF,TGTGCCAGCAGTTTAAAATTCGGGCTTTCTGGGGAGACCCAGTACTTC
TRBD1,TRBJ1-5,.,TRBV10-1,CASSATGVRGYGNQPQHF,TGCGCCAGCAGCGCGACAGGGGTGAGAGGGTATGGCAATCAGCCCCAGCATTTT
TRBD1,TRBJ2-1,.,TRBV4-1,CASSQGQGHNEQFF,TGCGCCAGCAGCCAGGGACAGGGCCACAATGAGCAGTTCTTC
TRBD2,TRBJ2-1,few,TRBV19,CASSITSGRYEQFF,TGTGCCAGTAGTATTACTAGCGGGAGATATGAGCAGTTCTTC
.,TRBJ1-2,few,TRBV29-1,CSVASGVGYGYTF,TGCAGCGTTGCGTCCGGGGTTGGCTATGGCTACACCTTC
.,TRBJ1-4,.,TRBV2,CASCRDLGEKLFF,TGTGCCAGCTGCCGGGACTTAGGAGAAAAACTGTTTTTT
.,TRBJ2-2,many,TRBV28,CASIPGPNTGELFF,TGTGCCAGCATACCGGGCCCGAACACCGGGGAGCTGTTTTTT
TRBD1,TRBJ2-7,many,TRBV11-2,CASRLIRDRGGEQYF,TGTGCCAGCAGGCTCATCCGGGACAGGGGAGGCGAGCAGTACTTC
TRBD2,TRBJ2-5,.,TRBV10-3,CATGTSEATQYF,TGTGCCACGGGGACTAGCGAGGCGACCCAGTACTTC
.,TRBJ2-1,.,TRBV20-1,CSARHPVPTVNEQFF,TGCAGTGCTAGGCACCCCGTGCCTACAGTCAATGAGCAGTTCTTC
.,TRBJ2-3,few,TRBV27,CASSARGRGVTDTQYF,TGTGCCAGCAGTGCGAGGGGGCGGGGGGTCACAGATACGCAGTATTTT
TRBD2,TRBJ2-1,.,TRBV4-1,CASSQTGLANNEQFF,TGCGCCAGCAGCCAAACGGGACTAGCGAACAATGAGCAGTTCTTC
TRBD1,TRBJ1-2,.,TRBV11-2,CASSSVGQGDYGYTF,TGTGCCAGCAGCTCGGTGGGACAGGGCGACTATGGCTACACCTTC
TRBD1,TRBJ2-3,.,TRBV4-1,CASSQDFGTGLNTQYF,TGCGCCAGCAGCCAAGATTTCGGGACAGGGCTCAATACGCAGTATTTT
.,TRBJ2-3,.,TRBV4-2,CASSHGTPGTDTQYF,TGTGCCAGCAGCCACGGGACCCCTGGCACAGATACGCAGTATTTT
TRBD2,TRBJ2-7,.,TRBV29-1,CSVVGTSGSYEQYF,TGCAGCGTTGTAGGGACTAGCGGATCCTACGAGCAGTACTTC
.,TRBJ1-5,.,TRBV12-3/TRBV12-4,CASSIRGSNQPQHF,TGTGCCAGCAGTATCCGAGGGAGCAATCAGCCCCAGCATTTT
.,TRBJ2-5,few,TRBV7-8,CASSLVRGRQETQYF,TGTGCCAGCAGCTTAGTGCGGGGCCGACAAGAGACCCAGTACTTC
TRBD1,TRBJ2-7,few,TRBV7-6,CASSLTGGVYEQYF,TGTGCCAGCAGCTTAACAGGGGGCGTATATGAGCAGTACTTC
.,TRBJ1-1,many,TRBV3-1,CASSQGDRWDTEAFF,TGTGCCAGCAGCCAAGGCGACAGGTGGGACACTGAAGCTTTCTTT
TRBD1,TRBJ2-6,.,TRBV18,CASSRDRSNSGANVLTF,TGTGCCAGCTCACGGGACAGATCGAATTCTGGGGCCAACGTCCTGACTTTC
.,TRBJ2-7,few,TRBV20-1,CSARPVQGYEQYF,TGCAGTGCTAGACCGGTACAGGGCTACGAGCAGTACTTC
.,TRBJ1-1,.,TRBV15,CATSRVVSGREAFF,TGTGCCACCAGCAGAGTCGTATCAGGGCGCGAAGCTTTCTTT
.,TRBJ1-5,many,TRBV12-3/TRBV12-4,CATRRGEGNQPQHF,TGTGCCACACGTAGGGGGGAAGGCAATCAGCCCCAGCATTTT
.,TRBJ2-7,many,TRBV30,CAWSVAGNEQYF,TGTGCCTGGAGTGTTGCGGGGAACGAGCAGTACTTC